These T cell receptor beta chains were read from a single sample in a study of shared clonotypes between healthy human individuals. Sequencing used immunoSEQ multiplex PCR; TCRdb keeps in-frame clones, though not all of them. The sample has under 600,000 clones; approximately 95% are singletons. The sample consisted of naive CD4+ T cells sorted from blood. These receptors were taken from a woman under 40 in good health. CDR3s include the opening cysteine and the closing phenylalanine or tryptophan. A D gene is named only where the DNA matches it firmly. Clone size is not always given. Where it is, it says once, few, many or a class for expanded clones.

>-|TRBV7-9|-|TRBJ2-5
CASSLMGNTQETQYF
TGTGCCAGCAGCTTAATGGGGAACACCCAAGAGACCCAGTACTTC
>TRBD2|TRBV4-1|-|TRBJ2-3
CASSQDPSGPTDTQYF
TGCGCCAGCAGCCAAGATCCTAGCGGGCCCACAGATACGCAGTATTTT
>-|TRBV28|-|TRBJ1-2
CASSSTDNYGYTF
TGTGCCAGCAGTTCCACAGATAACTATGGCTACACCTTC
>TRBD1|TRBV29-1|-|TRBJ1-1
CSVERTGDMNTEAFF
TGCAGCGTTGAAAGGACAGGGGACATGAACACTGAAGCTTTCTTT
>-|TRBV1|-|TRBJ2-2
CTSSQASGRLAGGTPCTGELFF
TGCACCAGCAGCCAAGCATCGGGAAGACTAGCGGGAGGGACTCCGTGCACCGGGGAGCTGTTTTTT
>-|TRBV5-1|-|TRBJ2-2
CASSLRFQGNTGELFF
TGCGCCAGCAGCTTGAGGTTTCAGGGGAACACCGGGGAGCTGTTTTTT
>-|TRBV30|few|TRBJ1-1
CAWSPGGRLEAFF
TGTGCCTGGAGTCCAGGCGGGAGGTTGGAAGCTTTCTTT
>TRBD2|TRBV9|-|TRBJ2-1
CASSPPSGGSYNEQFF
TGTGCCAGCAGCCCGCCTAGCGGAGGGTCCTACAATGAGCAGTTCTTC
>-|TRBV21-1|-|TRBJ2-7
CASSADLYEQYF
TGTGCCAGCAGCGCGGACCTCTACGAGCAGTACTTC
>TRBD2|TRBV7-2|-|TRBJ2-7
CASSLGLAGAYEQYF
TGTGCCAGCAGCTTAGGCCTAGCGGGAGCCTACGAGCAGTACTTC
>TRBD1|TRBV5-1|-|TRBJ1-1
CASSKDREGTEAFF
TGCGCCAGCAGTAAAGACAGGGAGGGTACTGAAGCTTTCTTT
>-|TRBV18|-|TRBJ1-1
CASSPLSGNTEAFF
TGTGCCAGCTCACCACTGTCAGGGAACACTGAAGCTTTCTTT
>-|TRBV9|-|TRBJ2-7
CASSVGEGWVSYEQYF
TGTGCCAGCAGCGTAGGTGAGGGGTGGGTATCCTACGAGCAGTACTTC
>TRBD2|TRBV6-1|-|TRBJ2-3
CASRLAGARNTQYF
TGTGCCAGCAGGCTAGCGGGAGCTAGAAATACGCAGTATTTT
>TRBD2|TRBV29-1|-|TRBJ2-3
CSVEELAGVADTQYF
TGCAGCGTTGAAGAACTAGCGGGAGTAGCAGATACGCAGTATTTT
>TRBD2|TRBV28|-|TRBJ2-7
CASISSGSSYEQYF
TGTGCCAGCATTTCTAGCGGGAGCTCCTACGAGCAGTACTTC
>-|TRBV11-1|-|TRBJ1-1
CASSLGGWTEAFF
TGTGCCAGCAGCTTGGGGGGTTGGACTGAAGCTTTCTTT
>-|TRBV18|-|TRBJ1-5
CASSVSEYQPQHF
TGTGCCAGCTCAGTGTCAGAATATCAGCCCCAGCATTTT
>-|TRBV7-9|-|TRBJ2-7
CAIQGVAESYEQYF
TGTGCCATCCAAGGGGTAGCGGAATCCTACGAGCAGTACTTC
>-|TRBV5-6|-|TRBJ1-1
CASSPLGRGNTEAFF
TGTGCCAGCAGCCCGCTAGGCAGGGGGAACACTGAAGCTTTCTTT
>-|TRBV6-1|-|TRBJ1-2
CASSELGGFYGYTF
TGTGCCAGCAGTGAACTCGGGGGCTTCTATGGCTACACCTTC
>-|TRBV5-6|-|TRBJ1-6
CASSTGRNSPLHF
TGTGCCAGCAGCACAGGGCGGAATTCACCCCTCCACTTT
>-|TRBV5-1|once|TRBJ2-5
CASSSLGGETQYF
TGCGCCAGCAGCTCACTAGGGGGGGAGACCCAGTACTTC
>TRBD1|TRBV6-1|few|TRBJ2-7
CASRRQGAGEQYF
TGTGCCAGCAGGCGACAGGGGGCTGGGGAGCAGTACTTC
>-|TRBV19|-|TRBJ1-2
CASSIKLQGHLYGYTF
TGTGCCAGTAGTATCAAGCTTCAGGGACACTTATATGGCTACACCTTC
>-|TRBV7-9|few|TRBJ1-3
CASSPLGILSGNTIYF
TGTGCCAGCAGCCCCTTGGGCATCCTCTCTGGAAACACCATATATTTT